Listed below are T cell receptor beta chains from one sample, sequenced in a study of T cell clones after liver transplantation. Profiling relied on immunoSEQ multiplex PCR, and the TCRdb table lists in-frame clones only, not all of them. The repertoire consists of about 50,000 clones, with 55% to 75% occurring once and the leading ten covering about a tenth. Material: CD4+ T cells from blood, obtained 54 months after liver transplant. All receptors derive from a human patient who received a liver transplant. Among the T cells, some may be from the graft donor. Both conserved end residues are part of each CDR3. The D gene is left open where the match is weak. Only some rows state a clone size, as once, few, many or a class for expanded clones.

CDR3 length: 17
clone size: -
J gene: TRBJ2-7
D gene: -
V gene: TRBV28
CDR3 protein: CASSLPGGAGTEAEQYF
CDR3 DNA: TGTGCCAGCAGCCTACCGGGCGGGGCCGGGACCGAGGCCGAGCAGTACTTC

CDR3 length: 13
clone size: -
J gene: TRBJ2-5
D gene: TRBD2
V gene: TRBV2
CDR3 protein: CASQASGQETQYF
CDR3 DNA: TGTGCCAGCCAGGCTAGCGGGCAAGAGACCCAGTACTTC

CDR3 length: 14
clone size: -
J gene: TRBJ2-3
D gene: -
V gene: TRBV11-2
CDR3 protein: CASTPGQMGDTQYF
CDR3 DNA: TGTGCCAGCACCCCGGGGCAAATGGGAGATACGCAGTATTTT

CDR3 length: 14
clone size: once
J gene: TRBJ1-1
D gene: TRBD1
V gene: TRBV7-8
CDR3 protein: CASTAGQGATEAFF
CDR3 DNA: TGTGCCAGCACCGCTGGACAGGGGGCTACTGAAGCTTTCTTT

CDR3 length: 15
clone size: -
J gene: TRBJ2-1
D gene: -
V gene: TRBV11-3
CDR3 protein: CASSLGGQPYNEQFF
CDR3 DNA: TGTGCCAGCAGCTTAGGGGGGCAGCCCTACAATGAGCAGTTCTTC

CDR3 length: 13
clone size: -
J gene: TRBJ2-3
D gene: -
V gene: TRBV10-1
CDR3 protein: CASSENARDTQYF
CDR3 DNA: TGCGCCAGCAGTGAGAACGCCCGAGATACGCAGTATTTT

CDR3 length: 16
clone size: once
J gene: TRBJ2-7
D gene: -
V gene: TRBV5-6
CDR3 protein: CASTRDTGPDPLEQYF
CDR3 DNA: TGTGCCAGCACCAGAGACACAGGGCCCGACCCGCTCGAGCAGTACTTC

CDR3 length: 15
clone size: few
J gene: TRBJ2-7
D gene: TRBD2
V gene: TRBV28
CDR3 protein: CASSLASGVVYEQYF
CDR3 DNA: TGTGCCAGCAGTTTAGCTAGCGGGGTGGTCTACGAGCAGTACTTC

CDR3 length: 16
clone size: once
J gene: TRBJ2-7
D gene: TRBD2
V gene: TRBV4-2
CDR3 protein: CASSSGLAGGAYEQYF
CDR3 DNA: TGTGCCAGCAGCTCCGGACTAGCGGGGGGGGCCTACGAGCAGTACTTC

CDR3 length: 14
clone size: -
J gene: TRBJ2-2
D gene: -
V gene: TRBV18
CDR3 protein: CASSADSFTGELFF
CDR3 DNA: TGTGCCAGCTCAGCGGACAGCTTCACCGGGGAGCTGTTTTTT

CDR3 length: 15
clone size: -
J gene: TRBJ2-7
D gene: TRBD1
V gene: TRBV5-4
CDR3 protein: CASSRTGTASYEQYF
CDR3 DNA: TGTGCCAGCAGCCGGACCGGGACAGCCTCCTACGAGCAGTACTTC

CDR3 length: 13
clone size: -
J gene: TRBJ2-3
D gene: -
V gene: TRBV15
CDR3 protein: CATSRDPADTQYF
CDR3 DNA: TGTGCCACCAGCAGAGATCCAGCAGATACGCAGTATTTT

CDR3 length: 15
clone size: -
J gene: TRBJ1-2
D gene: -
V gene: TRBV19
CDR3 protein: CASSMFPGGDYGYTF
CDR3 DNA: TGTGCCAGTAGTATGTTCCCGGGAGGGGACTATGGCTACACCTTC

CDR3 length: 13
clone size: few
J gene: TRBJ2-7
D gene: -
V gene: TRBV28
CDR3 protein: CASSPLPGREQYF
CDR3 DNA: TGTGCCAGCAGTCCCCTGCCGGGGAGGGAGCAGTACTTC

CDR3 length: 13
clone size: few
J gene: TRBJ1-2
D gene: -
V gene: TRBV27
CDR3 protein: CASSLNRAYGYTF
CDR3 DNA: TGTGCCAGCAGTTTGAACAGGGCCTATGGCTACACCTTC

CDR3 length: 16
clone size: -
J gene: TRBJ1-6
D gene: -
V gene: TRBV27
CDR3 protein: CASSFPPRGRNSPLHF
CDR3 DNA: TGTGCCAGCAGTTTCCCCCCTCGCGGTAGGAATTCACCCCTCCACTTT

CDR3 length: 14
clone size: medium-sized
J gene: TRBJ1-2
D gene: -
V gene: TRBV7-9
CDR3 protein: CASSLAAKHYGYTF
CDR3 DNA: TGTGCCAGCAGCTTAGCGGCAAAGCACTATGGCTACACCTTC

CDR3 length: 12
clone size: few
J gene: TRBJ1-2
D gene: -
V gene: TRBV21-1
CDR3 protein: CASSYRGNGYTF
CDR3 DNA: TGTGCCAGCAGCTACAGGGGAAATGGCTACACCTTC